This T cell receptor beta chain was found in a study of T cell responses to AZD1222 COVID-19 vaccine. Generated by immunoSEQ multiplex PCR, the TCRdb table keeps only in-frame clones and is missing some. In the table there are about 78,000 clones, approximately 88% of which are singletons. Regarding this clone: No antigen is known for it.

Regarding the study as a whole: Donors were largely white British and mainly female; clonal diversity was possibly underestimated. Close to half of spike-specific TCRs reportedly recognize unmutated variant regions. Repertoire samples came only from after the peak T cell response.

The CDR3 runs to 12 residues. Between the trimmed V and J ends, which lost 1 base and 5 bases, there was a span of 6 bases. This sequence joins TRBV12-3 or TRBV12-4 and TRBJ2-7; D gene unclear. The sample was peripheral blood, taken on day 0 of MenACWY control vaccination. The TCR sequence derives from an adult in good health. In DNA, the CDR3 is TGTGCCAGCAGTTTAGGGGTCCACGAGCAGTACTTC. Its protein is CASSLGVHEQYF.